The source of this TCR beta chain is a study of blood T cell dynamics during melanoma immunotherapy. The CDR3 totals 17 residues. CDR1 is KGHSH and CDR2 is LQKENI in the germline V gene. V was pared by 0 bases and J by 1 base, with 6 bases of the junction left unmatched. In this sample, this clone turned up once. Method: immunoSEQ multiplex PCR; TCRdb's copy keeps in-frame clones and lacks some. The table includes 8,500 to 14,000 clones, over 65% detected once. The time point: pre-treatment baseline. This receptor was identified in a human donor with melanoma. The chain couples TRBV18 to TRBJ1-1; 9 nucleotides match TRBD1. Sequences were derived from blood, sampled from a patient treated with checkpoint blockade. The CDR3 DNA follows: TGTGCCAGCTCACCACCTACAGGGGGCATGTCGAACACTGAAGCTTTCTTT. Amino acids: CASSPPTGGMSNTEAFF. Together with reference TRBV18 and TRBJ1-1, the CDR3 gives the full variable domain: NAGVMQNPRHLVRRRGQEARLRCSPMKGHSHVYWYRQLPEEGLKFMVYLQKENIIDESGMPKERFSAEFPKEGPSILRIQQVVRGDSAAYFCASSPPTGGMSNTEAFFGQGTRLTVV.